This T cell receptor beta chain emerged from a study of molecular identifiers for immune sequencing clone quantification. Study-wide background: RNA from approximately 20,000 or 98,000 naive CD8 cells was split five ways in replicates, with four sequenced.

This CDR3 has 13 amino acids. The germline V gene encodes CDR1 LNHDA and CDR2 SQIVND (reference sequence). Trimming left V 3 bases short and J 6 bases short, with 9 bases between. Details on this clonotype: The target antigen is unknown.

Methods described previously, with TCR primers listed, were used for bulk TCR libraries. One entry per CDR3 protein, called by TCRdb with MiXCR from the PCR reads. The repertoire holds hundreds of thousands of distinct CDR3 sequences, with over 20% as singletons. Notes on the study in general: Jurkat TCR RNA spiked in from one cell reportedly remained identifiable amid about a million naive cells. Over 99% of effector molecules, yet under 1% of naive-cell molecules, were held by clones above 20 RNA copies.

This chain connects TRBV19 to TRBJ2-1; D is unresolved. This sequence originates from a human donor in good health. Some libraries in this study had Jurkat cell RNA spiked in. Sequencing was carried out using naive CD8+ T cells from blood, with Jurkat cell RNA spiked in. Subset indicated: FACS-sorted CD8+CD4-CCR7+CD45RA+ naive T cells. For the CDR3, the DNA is TGTGCCAGTAGTATCCTAGTCCTCAATGAGCAGTTCTTC. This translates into CASSILVLNEQFF.